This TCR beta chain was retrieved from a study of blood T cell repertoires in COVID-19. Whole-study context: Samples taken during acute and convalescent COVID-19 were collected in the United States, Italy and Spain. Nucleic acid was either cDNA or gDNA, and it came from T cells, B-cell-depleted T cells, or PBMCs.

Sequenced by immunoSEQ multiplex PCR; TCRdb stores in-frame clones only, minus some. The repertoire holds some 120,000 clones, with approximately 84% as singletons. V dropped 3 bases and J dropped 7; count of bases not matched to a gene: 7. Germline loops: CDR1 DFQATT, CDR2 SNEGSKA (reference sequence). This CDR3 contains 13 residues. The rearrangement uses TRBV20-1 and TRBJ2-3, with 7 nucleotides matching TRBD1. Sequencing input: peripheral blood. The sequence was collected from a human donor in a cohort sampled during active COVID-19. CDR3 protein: CSASVGGVNTQYF. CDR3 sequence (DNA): TGCAGTGCTAGTGTAGGGGGCGTAAATACGCAGTATTTT.